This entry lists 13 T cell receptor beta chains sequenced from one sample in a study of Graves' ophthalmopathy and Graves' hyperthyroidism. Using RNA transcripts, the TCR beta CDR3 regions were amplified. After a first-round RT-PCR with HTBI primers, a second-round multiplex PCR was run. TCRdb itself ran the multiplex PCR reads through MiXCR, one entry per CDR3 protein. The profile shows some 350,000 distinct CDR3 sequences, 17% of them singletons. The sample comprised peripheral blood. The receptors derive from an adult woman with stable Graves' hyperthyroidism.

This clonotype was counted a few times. CDR3 sequence (DNA): TGCGCCAGCAGCTTGGAAGGACAGACTTCACCCCTCCACTTT. Protein: CASSLEGQTSPLHF. The rearrangement links TRBV5-1 to TRBJ1-6; D possibly corresponds to TRBD1 (6 bases). Germline CDR1 is SGHRS and CDR2 is YFSETQ. The CDR3 is made up of 14 amino acids. The V end was cut by 0 bases, the J end by 9 bases, with 10 bases between.

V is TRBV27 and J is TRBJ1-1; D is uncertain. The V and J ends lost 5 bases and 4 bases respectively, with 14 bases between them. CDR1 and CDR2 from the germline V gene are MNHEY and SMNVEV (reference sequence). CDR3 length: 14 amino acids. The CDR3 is CASSRQIGGTEAFF. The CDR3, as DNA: TGTGCCAGCAGTCGCCAGATCGGCGGCACTGAAGCTTTCTTT.

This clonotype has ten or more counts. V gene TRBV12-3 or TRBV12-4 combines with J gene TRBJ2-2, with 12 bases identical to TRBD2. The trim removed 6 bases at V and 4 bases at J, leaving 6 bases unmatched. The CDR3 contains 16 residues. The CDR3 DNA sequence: TGTGCCAGCAGCCCTGGACTAGCGGGAACCACCGGGGAGCTGTTTTTT. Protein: CASSPGLAGTTGELFF.

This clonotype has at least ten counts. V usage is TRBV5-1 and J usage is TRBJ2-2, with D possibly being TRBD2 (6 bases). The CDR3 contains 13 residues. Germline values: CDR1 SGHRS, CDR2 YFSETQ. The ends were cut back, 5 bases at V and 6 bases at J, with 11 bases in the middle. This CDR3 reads CASRLGSAGELFF. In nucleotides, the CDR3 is TGCGCCAGCAGACTCGGGAGTGCCGGGGAGCTGTTTTTT.

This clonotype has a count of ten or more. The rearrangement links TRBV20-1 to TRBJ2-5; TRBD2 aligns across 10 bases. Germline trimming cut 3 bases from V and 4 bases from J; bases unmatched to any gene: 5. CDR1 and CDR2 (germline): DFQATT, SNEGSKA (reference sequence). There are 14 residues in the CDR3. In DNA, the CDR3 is TGCAGTGCTAGTTCGAGCGGGAGGGGAGAGACCCAGTACTTC. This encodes CSASSSGRGETQYF.

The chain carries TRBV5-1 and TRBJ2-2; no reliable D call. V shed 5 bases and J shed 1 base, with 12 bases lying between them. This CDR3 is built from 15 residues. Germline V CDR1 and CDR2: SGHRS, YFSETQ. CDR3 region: CASSKLAMNTGELFF. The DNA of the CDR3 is TGCGCCAGCAGTAAATTGGCTATGAACACCGGGGAGCTGTTTTTT.

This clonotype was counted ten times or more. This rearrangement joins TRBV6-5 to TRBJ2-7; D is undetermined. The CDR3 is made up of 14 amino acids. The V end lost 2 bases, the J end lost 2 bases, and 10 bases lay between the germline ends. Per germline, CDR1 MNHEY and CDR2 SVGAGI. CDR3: CASSYGGSTYEQYF. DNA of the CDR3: TGTGCCAGCAGTTACGGCGGCAGCACCTACGAGCAGTACTTC.

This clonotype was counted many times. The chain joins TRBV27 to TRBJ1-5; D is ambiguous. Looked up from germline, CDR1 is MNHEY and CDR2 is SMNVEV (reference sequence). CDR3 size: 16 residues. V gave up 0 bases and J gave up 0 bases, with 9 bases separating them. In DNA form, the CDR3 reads TGTGCCAGCAGTTTATCGGCGGCTTATAGCAATCAGCCCCAGCATTTT. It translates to CASSLSAAYSNQPQHF.

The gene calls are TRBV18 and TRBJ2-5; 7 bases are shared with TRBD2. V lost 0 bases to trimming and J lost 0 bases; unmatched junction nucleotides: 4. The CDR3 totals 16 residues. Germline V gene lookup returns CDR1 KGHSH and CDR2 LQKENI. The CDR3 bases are TGTGCCAGCTCACCACCGGATAGCGGGTACCAAGAGACCCAGTACTTC. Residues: CASSPPDSGYQETQYF.

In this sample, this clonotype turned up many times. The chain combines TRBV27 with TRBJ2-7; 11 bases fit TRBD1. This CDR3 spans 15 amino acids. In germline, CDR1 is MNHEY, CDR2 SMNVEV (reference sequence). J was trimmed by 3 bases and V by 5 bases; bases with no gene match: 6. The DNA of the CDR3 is TGTGCCAGCAGTATCAGGACAGGGGGCTTCTACGAGCAGTACTTC. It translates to CASSIRTGGFYEQYF.

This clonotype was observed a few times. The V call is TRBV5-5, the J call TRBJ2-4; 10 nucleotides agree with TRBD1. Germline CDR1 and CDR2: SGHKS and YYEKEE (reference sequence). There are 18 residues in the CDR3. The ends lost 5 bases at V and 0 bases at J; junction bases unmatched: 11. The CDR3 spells CASRPGQGVSLAKNIQYF. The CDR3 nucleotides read TGTGCCAGCAGACCAGGACAGGGGGTTAGCCTAGCCAAAAACATTCAGTACTTC.

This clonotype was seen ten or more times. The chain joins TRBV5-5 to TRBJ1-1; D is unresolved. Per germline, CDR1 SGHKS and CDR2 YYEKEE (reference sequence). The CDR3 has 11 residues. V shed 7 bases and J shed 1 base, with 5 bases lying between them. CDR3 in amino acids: CASEKNTEAFF. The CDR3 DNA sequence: TGTGCCAGCGAAAAGAACACTGAAGCTTTCTTT.

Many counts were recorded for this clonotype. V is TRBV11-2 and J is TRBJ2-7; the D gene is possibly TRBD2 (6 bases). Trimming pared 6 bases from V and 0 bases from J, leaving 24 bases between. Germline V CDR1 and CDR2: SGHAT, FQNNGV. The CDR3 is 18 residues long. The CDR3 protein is CASRKEGQAGTYSYEQYF. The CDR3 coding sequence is TGTGCCAGCAGGAAAGAGGGGCAAGCCGGGACTTACTCCTACGAGCAGTACTTC.